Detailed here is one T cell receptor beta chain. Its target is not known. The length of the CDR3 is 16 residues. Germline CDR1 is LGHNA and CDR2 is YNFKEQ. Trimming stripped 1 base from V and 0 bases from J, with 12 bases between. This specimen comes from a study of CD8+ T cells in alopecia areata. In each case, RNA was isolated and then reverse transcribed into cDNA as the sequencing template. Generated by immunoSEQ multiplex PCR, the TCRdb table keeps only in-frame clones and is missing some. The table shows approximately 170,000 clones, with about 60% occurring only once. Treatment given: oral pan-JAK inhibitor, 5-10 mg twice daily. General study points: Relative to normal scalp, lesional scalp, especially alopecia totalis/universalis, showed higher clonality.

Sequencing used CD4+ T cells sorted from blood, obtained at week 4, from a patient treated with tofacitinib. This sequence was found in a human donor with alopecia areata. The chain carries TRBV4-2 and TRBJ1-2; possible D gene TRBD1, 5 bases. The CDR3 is CASSQVVGGANYGYTF. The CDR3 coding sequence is TGTGCCAGCAGCCAAGTTGTTGGGGGGGCTAACTATGGCTACACCTTC.